This entry concerns a single T cell receptor beta chain. Its antigen remains unidentified. This sample is part of a study of cytomegalovirus exposure and HLA in healthy donors. Study observations and caveats: 16,951 TCR beta sequences were associated with HLA alleles at 0.05 false discovery rate in a later analysis. Near-uniform donor sequencing depth was presumed by presence/absence analyses. Rarity characterized most TCR sequences, yet some public TCRs appeared in many donors.

The PCR ran on 60 Vbeta and 13 Jbeta primers. TCRdb's table, derived via immunoSEQ multiplex PCR, lists solely in-frame clones and lacks some. The sample lists some 150,000 clones, about 75% occurring once. CDR3 length: 15 amino acids. CDR1 is SGHAT, CDR2 FQNNGV, per germline. The V end lost 5 bases, the J end lost 5 bases, and 18 bases lay between the germline ends. This TCR derives from a man aged 35-49 years in good health and CMV-seronegative. What was sequenced was PBMCs. The V and J genes are TRBV11-2 and TRBJ1-1; D remains ambiguous. CDR3 sequence reads: CASSPVTSRVTEAFF. CDR3 nucleotide sequence: TGTGCCAGCAGCCCAGTCACCTCTCGGGTAACTGAAGCTTTCTTT.